This TCR beta chain was captured in a study of T cells after yellow fever vaccination. They built TCR cDNA with 5'RACE template switching, a step that put in a universal primer site and UMIs. TCRdb itself ran the 5' RACE reads through MiXCR, one entry per CDR3 protein. The top ten hold about 16% of the sample, which has approximately 510,000 distinct CDR3 sequences, just over 20% seen once. Findings of the study overall: The appearance of a small share of clonotypes in both CD4 and CD8 compartments was observed.

A few counts support this clonotype. Its antigen is unknown. The CDR3 is made up of 16 amino acids. The germline V gene has CDR1 DFQATT and CDR2 SNEGSKA (reference sequence). V was clipped by 2 bases and J by 4 bases; unmatched bases: 10. Sequenced here: PBMCs, sampled less than 25 days after the first yellow fever vaccination. The clonotype comes from a man between 18 and 35 years old who received the YFV17D yellow fever vaccine. The chain recombines TRBV20-1 with TRBJ2-1; 8 bases match TRBD1. CDR3 sequence (DNA): TGCAGTGCTAGATCCCGGACAGGGAATCTGTACAATGAGCAGTTCTTC. Its protein is CSARSRTGNLYNEQFF.